These T cell receptor beta chains were read from a single sample in a study of blood T cell repertoires in COVID-19. TCRdb's copy holds only in-frame clones and misses some; the assay was immunoSEQ multiplex PCR. The sample lists 28,000 or so clones, roughly 91% occurring once. The sample comprised peripheral blood. These receptors were collected from a human donor with active COVID-19. The donor label of this sample is uncertain. Each CDR3 is given with its conserved first and last residue. A D gene is named only where the DNA matches it firmly. The listing skips clone size in some rows; elsewhere it reads once, few, many or a size class.

D,J,size,V,DNA,CDR3
TRBD2,TRBJ2-7,.,TRBV27,TGTGCCAGCAGTCCCAGCGGGACCTACGAGCAGTACTTC,CASSPSGTYEQYF
TRBD1,TRBJ2-5,.,TRBV20-1,TGCAGTGCTAGTCGTGGGACGGGACAGGAAGGGAGCGAGACCCAGTACTTC,CSASRGTGQEGSETQYF
TRBD1,TRBJ2-2,once,TRBV14,TGTGCCAGCAGGACAGGGGGGATCGGGGAGCTGTTTTTT,CASRTGGIGELFF
TRBD2,TRBJ2-1,once,TRBV28,TGTGCCAGCAGTTCTTCCGGGACTAGGAGCTACAATGAGCAGTTCTTC,CASSSSGTRSYNEQFF
TRBD2,TRBJ2-2,.,TRBV15,TGTGCCACCAGCAGAGATGAGGTAATGGGTAGCGGGAGGTCAGAGGGCACCGGGGAGCTGTTTTTT,CATSRDEVMGSGRSEGTGELFF
.,TRBJ2-7,.,TRBV6-2/TRBV6-3,TGTGCCAGCAGTTACGATGCGGGTGGAGCGTACGAGCAGTACTTC,CASSYDAGGAYEQYF
.,TRBJ2-1,.,TRBV4-3,TGCGCCAGCAGCGTCGGTTCCTACAATGAGCAGTTCTTC,CASSVGSYNEQFF
TRBD1,TRBJ2-7,.,TRBV7-9,TGTGCCAGCAGCTCGGGACAGGGCGACTACGAGCAGTACTTC,CASSSGQGDYEQYF
.,TRBJ2-2,.,TRBV19,TGTGCCAGCGGGACTCCTCTAGCCACCGGGGAGCTGTTTTTT,CASGTPLATGELFF
TRBD1,TRBJ1-4,.,TRBV19,TGTGCCAGTAGCCTCTCACCGGGACAGGGGAGGTTTGGGGAAAAACTGTTTTTT,CASSLSPGQGRFGEKLFF
.,TRBJ2-2,.,TRBV9,TGTGCCAGCAGCCCACCCCGAGCAAGGGGCAGGACCGGGGAGCTGTTTTTT,CASSPPRARGRTGELFF
TRBD2,TRBJ2-3,.,TRBV20-1,TGCAGTGCTAGTTTCCGGCTAGCGGACACAGATACGCAGTATTTT,CSASFRLADTDTQYF
.,TRBJ2-3,.,TRBV5-1,TGCGCCAGCAGCTCGACTAGGGGACCCACAGATACGCAGTATTTT,CASSSTRGPTDTQYF
TRBD1,TRBJ1-4,.,TRBV2,TGTGCCAGCAGAGGGACAGGCAATGAAAAACTGTTTTTT,CASRGTGNEKLFF
.,TRBJ1-1,.,TRBV10-1,TGCGCCAGCAGTGAGCGGGGTAGAAACACTGAAGCTTTCTTT,CASSERGRNTEAFF
TRBD2,TRBJ2-3,.,TRBV7-2,TGTGCCAGCAGTCGTGCTAGCGGGGGGAGCACAGATACGCAGTATTTT,CASSRASGGSTDTQYF
.,TRBJ1-6,.,TRBV27,TGTGCCAGCAGTACCATCCAGGGGCGTGATTCACCCCTCCACTTT,CASSTIQGRDSPLHF
.,TRBJ2-1,.,TRBV5-1,TGCGCCAGCAGCTTTTATACAGGTTCTCACAATGAGCAGTTCTTC,CASSFYTGSHNEQFF
TRBD2,TRBJ2-7,.,TRBV7-8,TGTGCCAGCAGCATCCGGACTAGCGGGGGGGCTTACGAGCAGTACTTC,CASSIRTSGGAYEQYF